Below are 22 T cell receptor beta chains sequenced from a single sample in a study of CD8 T cells in Susac syndrome (dated by TCRdb to between 2018 and 2021). Library method: the immunoSEQ multiplex PCR assay. RNA was extracted using the RNeasy kit, and about 0.5 to 1 microgram was reverse transcribed with random hexamers. The public reads were reprocessed in TCRdb via fastp at Q25 and MiXCR, keeping in-frame beta chains. Rows are combined by CDR3 protein, so each entry shows the most common genes and DNA. The sample profile shows over 150,000 distinct CDR3 sequences; around 94% of them were found once. The ten top clones hold more than 0.08% of the sample. The sample was CD4+ T cells from PBMCs. The receptors were gathered from a human donor with Susac syndrome.

This clonotype turned up a few times. The rearrangement joins TRBV18 to TRBJ2-7; TRBD1 aligns across 12 bases. Per germline, CDR1 KGHSH and CDR2 LQKENI. After removal of 3 bases from V and 2 bases from J, the junction contained 2 bases not matched to a gene. The CDR3 has 15 residues. The CDR3 sequence: CASSPGTGGPYEQYF. In DNA form, the CDR3 reads TGTGCCAGCTCACCTGGGACAGGGGGCCCCTACGAGCAGTACTTC.

The V gene is TRBV30, the J gene TRBJ1-4; possibly TRBD1 for D (6 bases). CDR1 GTSNPN and CDR2 SVGIG come from the germline V gene (reference sequence). CDR3 length: 14 amino acids. V lost 1 base to trimming and J lost 8 bases, with 14 bases between them. The CDR3 here is CAWSDRTVGEKLFF. The CDR3 coding sequence is TGTGCCTGGAGTGATCGGACAGTTGGCGAAAAACTGTTTTTT. Filled out from reference TRBV30 and TRBJ1-4, the complete variable domain reads SQTIHQWPATLVQPVGSPLSLECTVEGTSNPNLYWYRQAAGRGLQLLFYSVGIGQISSEVPQNLSASRPQDRQFILSSKKLLLSDSGFYLCAWSDRTVGEKLFFGSGTQLSVL.

Points on this clonotype: One junction end disagrees with the germline gene, perhaps due to a read error. The rearrangement uses TRBV12-5 and TRBJ1-1, with D hard to call. The CDR3 runs 15 residues. Germline V gene lookup returns CDR1 LGHNT and CDR2 FRNRAP. The CDR3 region has the DNA TGTGCTAGTGTTTTGGTGGCGCCTATGAACACTGAAGCTTTCTTT. Encoded protein: CASVLVAPMNTEAFF.

The rearrangement links TRBV20-1 to TRBJ2-3; perhaps TRBD1 as D (5 bases). CDR1 and CDR2 from the germline V gene are DFQATT and SNEGSKA (reference sequence). V lost 0 bases and J 0 bases, leaving 10 bases between the germline ends. The CDR3 contains 15 residues. CDR3 region: CSARDGARSTDTQYF. CDR3 sequence (DNA): TGCAGTGCTAGAGATGGGGCGCGTAGCACAGATACGCAGTATTTT.

In its sample, this clonotype was seen a few times. V usage is TRBV29-1 and J usage is TRBJ1-4, with 7 nucleotides matching TRBD1. The length of the CDR3 is 12 residues. The J segment lost 8 bases and the V segment lost 6 bases, leaving 6 bases of the junction unmatched. Germline loops: CDR1 SQVTM, CDR2 ANQGSEA. The CDR3 sequence: CSVTGLGEKLFF. The CDR3 DNA reads TGCAGCGTGACAGGGCTAGGGGAAAAACTGTTTTTT.

This clonotype showed up just a few times. V gene TRBV12-3 or TRBV12-4 combines with J gene TRBJ1-5; D is undetermined. V was trimmed by 3 bases and J by 3 bases, leaving 3 bases between them. This CDR3 is built from 12 residues. The CDR3: CASSLVNQPQHF. CDR3 nucleotides: TGTGCCAGCAGTTTGGTCAATCAGCCCCAGCATTTT.

This rearrangement joins TRBV4-1 to TRBJ2-6; 7 bases map to TRBD1. CDR1 and CDR2 from the germline V gene are MGHRA and YSYEKL. V lost 4 bases, J lost 1 base, and 4 bases stayed unmatched. The CDR3 sequence is 16 residues long. This CDR3 is CASSRVTGSGANVLTF. The CDR3 DNA sequence: TGCGCCAGCAGCCGCGTGACAGGGTCTGGGGCCAACGTCCTGACTTTC.

The V gene is TRBV19, the J gene TRBJ2-5; possible D gene TRBD2, 6 bases. This CDR3 spans 13 amino acids. Looked up from germline, CDR1 is LNHDA and CDR2 is SQIVND (reference sequence). V was cut by 5 bases and J by 5 bases, with 12 bases left in between. The CDR3 sequence is CASSFWAGETQYF. The CDR3 nucleotides read TGTGCCAGTAGTTTCTGGGCGGGGGAGACCCAGTACTTC.

The rearrangement uses TRBV5-6 and TRBJ2-1; D not resolved. The CDR3 totals 15 residues. V shed 4 bases and J shed 6 bases, with 17 bases lying between them. The V gene's germline CDR1 is SGHDT and CDR2 YYEEEE. CDR3 protein: CASSPPGPFGNEQFF. The CDR3 coding sequence is TGTGCCAGCAGCCCCCCCGGCCCCTTTGGCAATGAGCAGTTCTTC.

The V and J genes are TRBV28 and TRBJ1-1; 8 bases fit TRBD1. The CDR3 is 15 amino acids. Germline V gives CDR1 MDHEN, CDR2 SYDVKM. Losses at the gene ends were 7 bases for V and 2 bases for J; bases not matched to a gene: 9. Here the CDR3 DNA reads TGTGCCAGCACCTCAATCGGACAGGGAAACACTGAAGCTTTCTTT. Translated, it gives CASTSIGQGNTEAFF.

This chain links TRBV28 with TRBJ2-7; 9 nucleotides align to TRBD1. After removal of 7 bases from V and 2 bases from J, the junction contained 6 bases not matched to a gene. The CDR3 length is 14 residues. Germline loops: CDR1 MDHEN, CDR2 SYDVKM. CDR3 in DNA: TGTGCCAGCATACCGGGACAGGGCCCCTACGAGCAGTACTTC. Its translation is CASIPGQGPYEQYF. Based on the CDR3 plus reference TRBV28 and TRBJ2-7, the full variable domain is DVKVTQSSRYLVKRTGEKVFLECVQDMDHENMFWYRQDPGLGLRLIYFSYDVKMKEKGDIPEGYSVSREKKERFSLILESASTNQTSMYLCASIPGQGPYEQYFGPGTRLTVT.

This clonotype was counted once. The V call is TRBV18, the J call TRBJ2-7; 7 positions match TRBD1. J was trimmed by 0 bases and V by 3 bases; bases with no gene match: 2. This CDR3 is 14 amino acids long. Germline CDR1 and CDR2: KGHSH and LQKENI. The CDR3 protein is CASSPGQSSYEQYF. The DNA of the CDR3 is TGTGCCAGCTCACCGGGACAGAGCTCCTACGAGCAGTACTTC.

CDR3 amino acids: CASSQVTLTGNTIYF. CDR3 DNA: TGTGCCAGCAGCCAAGTGACACTAACTGGAAACACCATATATTTT. This rearrangement joins TRBV4-2 to TRBJ1-3; D uncertain. There are 15 residues in the CDR3. The germline V gene encodes CDR1 LGHNA and CDR2 YNFKEQ. The germline V and J ends were trimmed by 1 base and 2 bases, with 9 bases remaining between them.

The chain carries TRBV12-3 or TRBV12-4 and TRBJ1-1; 7 nucleotides align to TRBD1. The CDR3 is 11 amino acids. V was clipped by 5 bases and J by 8 bases; unmatched bases: 2. The CDR3 is CASSRTGEAFF. CDR3 coding DNA: TGTGCCAGCAGTCGGACAGGAGAAGCTTTCTTT.

The chain employs TRBV18 and TRBJ1-1, with TRBD1 identical over 7 bases. The CDR3 totals 14 residues. Germline V CDR1 and CDR2: KGHSH, LQKENI. The trim removed 2 bases at V and 4 bases at J, leaving 4 bases unmatched. As DNA, the CDR3 is TGTGCCAGCTCACCAAACAGGGGCGGCACTGAAGCTTTCTTT. Translated: CASSPNRGGTEAFF.

The rearrangement links TRBV9 to TRBJ2-3; no definite D call. Germline CDR1 reads SGDLS; CDR2 reads YYNGEE. The CDR3 loop spans 13 amino acids. V lost 7 bases and J 4 bases, leaving 13 bases between the germline ends. CDR3 amino acids: CASAFMDPDTQYF. The CDR3 coding sequence is TGTGCCAGCGCTTTCATGGATCCAGATACGCAGTATTTT. The variable domain in full, completed from reference TRBV9 and TRBJ2-3, reads DSGVTQTPKHLITATGQRVTLRCSPRSGDLSVYWYQQSLDQGLQFLIQYYNGEERAKGNILERFSAQQFPDLHSELNLSSLELGDSALYFCASAFMDPDTQYFGPGTRLTVL.

The rearrangement joins TRBV19 to TRBJ2-7; D not resolved. The CDR3 runs to 13 residues. The germline V and J ends were trimmed by 3 bases and 2 bases, with 8 bases remaining between them. The germline V gene has CDR1 LNHDA and CDR2 SQIVND (reference sequence). CDR3 DNA: TGTGCCAGTAGTATTTCTCAGCCCTACGAGCAGTACTTC. This gives the protein CASSISQPYEQYF.

V gene TRBV4-1 combines with J gene TRBJ2-1; TRBD1 matches 7 bases. Per the germline V gene, CDR1 is MGHRA and CDR2 is YSYEKL. The ends lost 3 bases at V and 5 bases at J; junction bases unmatched: 13. This CDR3 has 17 residues. The chain's CDR3 is CASSQPRQGVVNNEQFF. DNA of the CDR3: TGCGCCAGCAGCCAGCCAAGACAGGGTGTAGTAAACAATGAGCAGTTCTTC.

This chain links TRBV21-1 with TRBJ2-7; the D call of TRBD1 is as the table states it, not checked on the DNA. TRBV21-1 is marked as a pseudogene. The CDR3 is 15 residues long. This chain's CDR3 is CASSTRDRAAYEQYF. CDR3 in DNA: TGTGCCAGCAGCACCCGGGACAGGGCCGCCTACGAGCAGTACTTC.

The J gene is TRBJ2-5, the V gene TRBV7-2; D is perhaps TRBD1 (5 bases). CDR3 length: 14 residues. V lost 2 bases, J lost 1 base, and 8 bases lay in between. The germline CDR1 and CDR2 sequences are SGHTA and FQGNSA. The CDR3, as DNA: TGTGCCAGCAGCTTATGGGGCAGCCAAGAGACCCAGTACTTC. This gives the protein CASSLWGSQETQYF.

The chain couples TRBV20-1 to TRBJ2-5; D may be TRBD1 or TRBD2 (9 bases each). Trimming stripped 1 base from V and 5 bases from J, with 29 bases between. Germline CDR1 DFQATT, CDR2 SNEGSKA (reference sequence). This CDR3 region has 19 residues. Here the CDR3 reads CSARVNRGLREGGPETQYF. Written as DNA, the CDR3 is TGCAGTGCTAGAGTCAACAGGGGGCTGCGGGAGGGCGGGCCGGAGACCCAGTACTTC.

The chain employs TRBV7-2 and TRBJ2-1; the match to TRBD2 covers 9 bases. The CDR3 runs to 17 residues. Germline V CDR1 and CDR2: SGHTA, FQGNSA. With 1 base clipped from V and 10 bases from J, the junction kept 14 bases outside the gene matches. CDR3 in DNA: TGTGCCAGCAGCTTAGTGGGCGGGAGGGGGAGAAGGACCGAGCAGTTCTTC. This gives the protein CASSLVGGRGRRTEQFF.